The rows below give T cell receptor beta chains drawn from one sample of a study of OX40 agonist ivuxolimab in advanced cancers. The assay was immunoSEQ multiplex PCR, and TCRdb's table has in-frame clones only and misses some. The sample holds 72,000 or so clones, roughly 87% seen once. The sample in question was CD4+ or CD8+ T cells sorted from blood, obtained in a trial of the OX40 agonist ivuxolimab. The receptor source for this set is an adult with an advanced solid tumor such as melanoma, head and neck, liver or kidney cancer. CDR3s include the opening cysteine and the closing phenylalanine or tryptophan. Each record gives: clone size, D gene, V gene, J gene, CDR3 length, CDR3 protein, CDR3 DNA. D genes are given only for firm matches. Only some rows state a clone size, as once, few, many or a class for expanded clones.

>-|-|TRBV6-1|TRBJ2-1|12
CASSDRYNEQFF
TGTGCCAGCAGCGACAGATACAATGAGCAGTTCTTC
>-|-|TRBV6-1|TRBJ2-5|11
CASSGEVTQYF
TGTGCCAGCAGTGGGGAGGTGACCCAGTACTTC
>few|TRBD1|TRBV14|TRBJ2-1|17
CASSQLVDRGTYNEQFF
TGTGCCAGCAGCCAACTTGTCGACAGGGGTACCTACAATGAGCAGTTCTTC
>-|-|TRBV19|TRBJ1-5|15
CASSADRSNNQPQHF
TGTGCCAGTAGCGCGGACAGATCCAACAATCAGCCCCAGCATTTT
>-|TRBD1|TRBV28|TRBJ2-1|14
CASSLLTGKNEQFF
TGTGCCAGCAGTTTGTTGACAGGGAAAAATGAGCAGTTCTTC
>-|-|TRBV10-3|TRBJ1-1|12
CAISESAGHPFF
TGTGCCATCAGTGAGTCAGCGGGACACCCGTTCTTT
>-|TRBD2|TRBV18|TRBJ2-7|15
CASSTGRRGSYEQYF
TGTGCCAGCTCAACCGGGAGGCGGGGTTCCTACGAGCAGTACTTC
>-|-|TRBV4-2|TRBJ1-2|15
CASSQESGTSYGYTF
TGTGCCAGCAGCCAAGAATCAGGGACAAGCTATGGCTACACCTTC
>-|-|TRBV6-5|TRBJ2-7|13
CASKGTGGYEQYF
TGTGCCAGCAAAGGGACTGGGGGATACGAGCAGTACTTC
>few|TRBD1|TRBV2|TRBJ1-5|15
CASSDTGAGNQPQHF
TGTGCCAGCAGCGATACAGGGGCCGGCAATCAGCCCCAGCATTTT
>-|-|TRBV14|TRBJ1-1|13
CASSLLRGTEAFF
TGTGCCAGCAGCCTCCTGCGGGGGACTGAAGCTTTCTTT
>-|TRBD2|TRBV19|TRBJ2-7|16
CASSPKGLAGAGEQYF
TGTGCCAGTAGCCCTAAGGGACTAGCGGGAGCGGGCGAGCAGTACTTC
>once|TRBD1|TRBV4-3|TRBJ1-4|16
CASSQDMQGGNEKLFF
TGCGCCAGCAGCCAAGATATGCAGGGGGGAAATGAAAAACTGTTTTTT
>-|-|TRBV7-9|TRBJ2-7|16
CASSDLAWGNSYEQYF
TGTGCCAGCAGCGACCTAGCTTGGGGGAACTCCTACGAGCAGTACTTC
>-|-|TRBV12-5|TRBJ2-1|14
CASGSPRDYDEQFF
TGTGCTAGTGGTTCCCCGAGGGATTATGATGAGCAGTTCTTC
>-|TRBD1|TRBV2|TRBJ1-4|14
CASIGGRGNEKLFF
TGTGCCAGCATCGGGGGCAGGGGGAATGAAAAACTGTTTTTT
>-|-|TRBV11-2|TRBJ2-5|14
CASSSRRGQETQYF
TGTGCCAGCAGCTCGCGCCGGGGCCAAGAGACCCAGTACTTC
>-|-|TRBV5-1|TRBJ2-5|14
CASSLAREKETQYF
TGCGCCAGCAGCTTGGCCCGGGAGAAAGAGACCCAGTACTTC
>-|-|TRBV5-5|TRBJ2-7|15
CASSNTGLLDNEQYF
TGTGCCAGCAGCAACACGGGACTCCTAGACAACGAGCAGTACTTC
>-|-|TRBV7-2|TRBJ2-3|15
CASSPGRGNTDTQYF
TGTGCCAGCAGCCCAGGGAGGGGGAACACAGATACGCAGTATTTT
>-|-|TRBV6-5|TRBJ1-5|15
CASSYSPGLGQPQHF
TGTGCCAGCAGTTACTCGCCAGGGCTAGGTCAGCCCCAGCATTTT
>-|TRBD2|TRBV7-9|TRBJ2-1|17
CASSLSAGAKIYNEQFF
TGTGCCAGCAGCTTATCTGCGGGAGCCAAGATTTACAATGAGCAGTTCTTC
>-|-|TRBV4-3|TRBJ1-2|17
CASSQEHNQGLGYGYTF
TGCGCCAGCAGCCAAGAACACAATCAGGGACTCGGCTATGGCTACACCTTC
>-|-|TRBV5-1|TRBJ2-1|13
CASSYRDKNEQFF
TGCGCCAGCAGCTACCGGGACAAAAATGAGCAGTTCTTC
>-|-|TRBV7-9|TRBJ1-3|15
CASSLSRGGADTIYF
TGTGCCAGCAGCTTGTCGCGGGGGGGCGCGGACACCATATATTTT
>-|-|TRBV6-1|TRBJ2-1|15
CASITSKGVYNEQFF
TGTGCCAGCATAACGTCTAAGGGGGTTTACAATGAGCAGTTCTTC
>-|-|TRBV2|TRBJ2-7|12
CASREQGYEQYF
TGTGCCAGCAGGGAACAGGGCTACGAGCAGTACTTC
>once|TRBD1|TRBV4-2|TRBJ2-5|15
CASSRGQGGEETQYF
TGTGCCAGCAGCCGCGGACAGGGGGGGGAAGAGACCCAGTACTTC
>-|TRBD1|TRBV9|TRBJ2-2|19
CASSVATWRDRGHTGELFF
TGTGCCAGCAGCGTAGCTACGTGGAGGGACAGGGGGCACACCGGGGAGCTGTTTTTT
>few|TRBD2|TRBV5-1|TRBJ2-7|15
CASSYGGSGAYEQYF
TGCGCCAGCAGCTACGGGGGTAGCGGGGCCTACGAGCAGTACTTC
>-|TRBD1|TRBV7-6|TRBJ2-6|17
CASSSGQGSSGANVLTF
TGTGCCAGCAGCTCTGGACAGGGGAGTTCTGGGGCCAACGTCCTGACTTTC
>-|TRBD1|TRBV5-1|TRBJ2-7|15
CASSRITGVYDEQYF
TGCGCCAGCAGCAGAATAACAGGGGTCTATGACGAGCAGTACTTC
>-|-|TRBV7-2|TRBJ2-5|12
CASSLAGETQYF
TGTGCCAGCAGCTTAGCGGGAGAGACCCAGTACTTC
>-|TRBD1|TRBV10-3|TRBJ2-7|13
CAISGQGNYEQYF
TGTGCCATCAGCGGACAGGGCAACTACGAGCAGTACTTC
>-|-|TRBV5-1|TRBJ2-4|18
CASSLGWGVELAKNIQYF
TGCGCCAGCAGCTTGGGTTGGGGGGTCGAGCTAGCCAAAAACATTCAGTACTTC
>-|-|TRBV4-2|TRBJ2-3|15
CASSRDPGQGDTQYF
TGTGCCAGCAGCCGAGATCCGGGGCAGGGGGATACGCAGTATTTT
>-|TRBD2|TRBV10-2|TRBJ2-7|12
CATGTSGDEQYF
TGCGCCACCGGGACTAGCGGCGACGAGCAGTACTTC
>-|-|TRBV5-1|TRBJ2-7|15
CASSFGRAGLDEQYF
TGCGCCAGCAGCTTTGGCAGGGCAGGCTTGGACGAGCAGTACTTC
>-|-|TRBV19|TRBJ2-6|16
CASSIGVSSGANVLTF
TGTGCCAGTAGTATAGGAGTCAGCTCTGGGGCCAACGTCCTGACTTTC
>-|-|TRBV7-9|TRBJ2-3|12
CASSFWGDTQYF
TGTGCCAGCAGCTTTTGGGGAGATACGCAGTATTTT
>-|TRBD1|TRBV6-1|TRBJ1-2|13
CASSDMTGYGYTF
TGTGCCAGCAGTGATATGACAGGGTATGGCTACACCTTC
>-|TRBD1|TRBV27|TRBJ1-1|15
CASSLSGPQGTEAFF
TGTGCCAGCAGTTTATCGGGTCCACAGGGGACTGAAGCTTTCTTT
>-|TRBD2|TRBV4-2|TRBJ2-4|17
CASSQDWGGRAKNIQYF
TGTGCCAGCAGCCAAGATTGGGGCGGGAGAGCCAAAAACATTCAGTACTTC
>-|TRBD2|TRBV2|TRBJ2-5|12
CASGLAKETQYF
TGTGCCAGTGGACTAGCGAAAGAGACCCAGTACTTC
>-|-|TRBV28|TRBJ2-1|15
CASRTGLATFNEQFF
TGTGCCAGCAGGACGGGATTAGCGACGTTCAATGAGCAGTTCTTC
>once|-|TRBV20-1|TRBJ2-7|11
CSAGKTGEQYF
TGCAGTGCTGGAAAGACTGGGGAGCAGTACTTC
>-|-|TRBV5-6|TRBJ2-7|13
CASSLGESYEQYF
TGTGCCAGCAGCTTGGGGGAATCCTACGAGCAGTACTTC
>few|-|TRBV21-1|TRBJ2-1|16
CASPRLAGELYNEQFF
TGTGCCAGCCCTCGACTCGCGGGAGAATTATACAATGAGCAGTTCTTC
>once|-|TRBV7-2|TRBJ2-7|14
CASSPFDRPYEQYF
TGTGCCAGCAGCCCTTTCGACAGGCCATACGAGCAGTACTTC
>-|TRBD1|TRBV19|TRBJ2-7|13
CASSEGQGREQYF
TGTGCCAGTAGTGAGGGACAGGGACGCGAGCAGTACTTC
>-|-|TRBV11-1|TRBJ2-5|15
CASSLMGRGQETQYF
TGTGCCAGCAGCTTAATGGGGCGGGGCCAAGAGACCCAGTACTTC
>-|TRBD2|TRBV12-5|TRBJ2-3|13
CASGWTSGSTQYF
TGTGCTAGTGGTTGGACTAGCGGGAGTACGCAGTATTTT
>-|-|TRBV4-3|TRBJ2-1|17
CASSQDSLSRSYNEQFF
TGCGCCAGCAGCCAAGATTCCCTAAGTAGGAGTTACAATGAGCAGTTCTTC
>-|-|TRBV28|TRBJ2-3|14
CAITPSLYTDTQYF
TGTGCCATAACCCCTAGCCTCTACACAGATACGCAGTATTTT
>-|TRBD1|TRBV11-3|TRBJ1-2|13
CASSLRQGNGYTF
TGTGCCAGCAGCTTAAGACAGGGGAATGGCTACACCTTC
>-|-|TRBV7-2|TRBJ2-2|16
CASSLAGRGRTGELFF
TGTGCCAGCAGCTTAGCGGGCAGGGGTCGAACCGGGGAGCTGTTTTTT
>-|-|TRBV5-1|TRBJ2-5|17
CASSLGGAGQYQETQYF
TGCGCCAGCAGCTTGGGGGGCGCGGGACAGTACCAAGAGACCCAGTACTTC
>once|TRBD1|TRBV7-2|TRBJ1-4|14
CASSLQGTNEKLFF
TGTGCCAGCAGTCTACAGGGGACGAATGAAAAACTGTTTTTT
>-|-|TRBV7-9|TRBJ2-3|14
CASSQSTPTDTQYF
TGTGCCAGCAGCCAGTCTACTCCCACAGATACGCAGTATTTT